This T cell receptor beta chain appears in the sequencing data of a study of T cells in Graves' hyperthyroidism and ophthalmopathy. Study-wide results and limits: Model-based prediction identified ophthalmopathy a median around 6.7 months prior to its onset. Most thyroid clonotypes expanded above 0.001 appeared in blood too.

Amplified regions were TCR beta CDR3 sequences from RNA transcripts. HTBI primers were used for first-round RT-PCR of the TCR CDR3. TCRdb ran MiXCR on the multiplex PCR reads and lists one entry per CDR3 protein. The table includes hundreds of thousands of distinct CDR3 sequences, roughly 17% detected once. V lost 5 bases and J lost 0, with 17 bases in between. Germline lookup yields CDR1 DFQATT and CDR2 SNEGSKA (reference sequence). The CDR3 is made up of 15 amino acids. This clonotype is a singleton in its sample. The antigen is unknown. This receptor was obtained from a woman aged 18-35 years with Graves' hyperthyroidism. The V call is TRBV20-1, the J call TRBJ2-7; D remains ambiguous. The source material was blood. In DNA form, the CDR3 reads TGCAGTGCTGGTCGACCGGACCTAAGCTCCTACGAGCAGTACTTC. This gives the protein CSAGRPDLSSYEQYF.